A selection of T cell receptor beta chains follows, all from one sample in a study of cytomegalovirus exposure and HLA in healthy donors. Only in-frame clones appear in the TCRdb table, and some are missing; sequencing was by immunoSEQ multiplex PCR. The sample consists of under 200,000 clones, 80% to 85% of them appearing once. The sequencing input was PBMCs. The receptors come from a girl aged 2 to 9 in good health and CMV-seropositive. CDR3s include the opening cysteine and the closing phenylalanine or tryptophan. The D gene is left open where the match is weak. Size is omitted from some rows. Given values are once, few, many or a class for expanded clones.

J: TRBJ1-1
V: TRBV7-6
size: .
D: TRBD1
CDR3: CASSPLTGGQAEASF
DNA: TGTGCCAGCAGCCCTTTGACAGGGGGTCAAGCTGAAGCTTCCTTT

J: TRBJ2-1
V: TRBV6-6
size: .
D: .
CDR3: CASSYSQGGEQFF
DNA: TGTGCCAGCAGTTACTCGCAGGGAGGTGAGCAGTTCTTC

J: TRBJ2-5
V: TRBV6-5
size: .
D: TRBD1
CDR3: CASSLSRDRGRETQYF
DNA: TGTGCCAGCAGTTTATCCCGGGACAGGGGTAGGGAGACCCAGTACTTC

J: TRBJ2-6
V: TRBV19
size: .
D: TRBD1
CDR3: CASSMAGQGVSGANVLTF
DNA: TGTGCCAGTAGTATGGCGGGACAGGGCGTGTCTGGGGCCAACGTCCTGACTTTC

J: TRBJ2-5
V: TRBV18
size: once
D: .
CDR3: CASSKEGSPETQYF
DNA: TGTGCCAGCTCAAAGGAGGGAAGCCCCGAGACCCAGTACTTC

J: TRBJ1-3
V: TRBV2
size: .
D: TRBD1
CDR3: CASIESRDRVLQGNTIYF
DNA: TGTGCCAGCATAGAAAGTAGGGACAGGGTTCTGCAAGGAAACACCATATATTTT

J: TRBJ2-7
V: TRBV29-1
size: .
D: .
CDR3: CSVRGGGQAFYEQYF
DNA: TGCAGCGTTCGGGGGGGAGGACAGGCCTTCTACGAGCAGTACTTC

J: TRBJ1-1
V: TRBV2
size: .
D: .
CDR3: CASMNGQLTEAFF
DNA: TGTGCCAGCATGAATGGACAGCTAACTGAAGCTTTCTTT

J: TRBJ2-7
V: TRBV29-1
size: .
D: .
CDR3: CSVLGGLYYEQYF
DNA: TGCAGCGTCCTCGGGGGGCTTTACTACGAGCAGTACTTC

J: TRBJ2-5
V: TRBV6-5
size: once
D: TRBD1
CDR3: CASSYSGQLETQYF
DNA: TGTGCCAGCAGTTACTCGGGACAGTTAGAGACCCAGTACTTC

J: TRBJ1-4
V: TRBV30
size: .
D: .
CDR3: CAWARAREKLFF
DNA: TGTGCCTGGGCCAGGGCAAGGGAAAAACTGTTTTTT

J: TRBJ1-1
V: TRBV25-1
size: .
D: .
CDR3: CASSGARVGDTEAFF
DNA: TGTGCCAGCAGTGGGGCCAGGGTGGGTGACACTGAAGCTTTCTTT

J: TRBJ1-4
V: TRBV7-2
size: .
D: TRBD1
CDR3: CASSRAGTGNEKLFF
DNA: TGTGCCAGCAGCCGCGCCGGGACAGGGAATGAAAAACTGTTTTTT

J: TRBJ1-3
V: TRBV27
size: .
D: TRBD1
CDR3: CASSSLNRDSTGNTIYF
DNA: TGTGCCAGCAGTTCCCTCAACCGGGACAGCACTGGAAACACCATATATTTT